The sequence of this T cell receptor (beta chain) was determined in a study of T cell repertoires in aging, cancer and after chemotherapy. Study-wide results and limits: Loss of evenness, beyond lost richness, contributed to age-related TCR diversity decline in cancer patients.

As for this clonotype: Its antigen is unidentified.

Amplification of TCR beta used genomic DNA extracted from peripheral blood. The V end lost 5 bases, the J end lost 1 base, and 13 bases lay between the germline ends. The V gene's germline CDR1 is DFQATT and CDR2 SNEGSKA (reference sequence). This CDR3 has 14 amino acids. Rearranged V-D-J TRB sequences were amplified with a mixed TRB-A/B primer pool. TCRdb re-derived calls from the multiplex PCR reads in MiXCR, one entry per CDR3 protein. Of 9,500 to 15,000 distinct CDR3 sequences listed, approximately 30% are singletons. The chain links TRBV20-1 to TRBJ2-3; D remains ambiguous. Source material: blood. The sequence was obtained from a human donor in good health. The donor label of this sample is uncertain. CDR3 in DNA: TGCAGTGCTGCTCTAGTGGGCCGCACAGATACGCAGTATTTT. It encodes CSAALVGRTDTQYF.